This T cell receptor beta chain was obtained from a study of blood T cell repertoires in COVID-19. For the study at large: Sources were T cells, B-cell-depleted T cells, or PBMCs; the material itself was cDNA or gDNA.

Original handling: Quantification of nucleated cells was approximated via reference gene primer amplification. The table came from immunoSEQ multiplex PCR; TCRdb's copy has only in-frame clones and leaves some out. The DNA was the basis for D and trimming; V, J and clone size are from that table. The sample has hundreds of thousands of clones, 83% seen once. CDR3 size: 14 residues. Germline V gene data show CDR1 as GTSNPN and CDR2 as SVGIG (reference sequence). With 5 bases clipped from V and 5 bases from J, the junction kept 8 bases outside the gene matches. Ages ranged from about 18 to 90 years, with residence in around 24 US areas.

The sequence came from a woman in her 50s who had been exposed to COVID-19. The sample consisted of PBMCs or T cells enriched from blood (not recorded which). The V call is TRBV30, the J call TRBJ1-5; TRBD1 matches at 8 bases. The CDR3 loop is CAWSDRGRDQPQHF. DNA for the CDR3: TGTGCCTGGTCTGACAGGGGTCGCGATCAGCCCCAGCATTTT.